This T cell receptor beta chain was identified during a study of breast tumors, draining lymph nodes, adjacent tissues. Study outcomes and limitations: Tumor and nontumor repertoires were significantly more similar in luminal-like than in basal-like breast cancer. Tumor T cell lymph node origin was a supported hypothesis, not proven.

This CDR3 spans 15 amino acids. Germline CDR1 SGHAT, CDR2 FQDESV (reference sequence). V dropped 6 bases and J dropped 1 base, with 15 bases sitting between them. TCRdb re-called the multiplex PCR reads with MiXCR, one entry per CDR3 protein. The table lists about 47,000 distinct CDR3 sequences, 23% of them singletons. Points on this clonotype: The antigen is not known.

The sequence derives from a female donor with breast cancer. Some clones in this sample may be carry-over from other donors' samples. Sequenced: breast tumor tissue. The chain couples TRBV11-1 to TRBJ2-5; tentatively, D is TRBD1 (5 bases). CDR3: CASSKGALSQETQYF. CDR3 bases: TGTGCCAGCAGTAAAGGGGCCTTATCCCAAGAGACCCAGTACTTC.